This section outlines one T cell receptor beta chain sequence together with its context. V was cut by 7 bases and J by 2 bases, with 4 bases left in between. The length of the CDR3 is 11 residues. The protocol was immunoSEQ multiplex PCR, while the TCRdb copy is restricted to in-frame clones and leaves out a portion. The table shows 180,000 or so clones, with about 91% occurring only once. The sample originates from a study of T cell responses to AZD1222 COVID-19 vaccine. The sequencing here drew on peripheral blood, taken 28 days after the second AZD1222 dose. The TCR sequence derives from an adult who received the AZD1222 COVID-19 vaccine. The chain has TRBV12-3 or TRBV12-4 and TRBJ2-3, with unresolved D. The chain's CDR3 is CASKLTDTQYF. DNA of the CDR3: TGTGCCAGCAAACTCACAGATACGCAGTATTTT.